This T cell receptor beta chain was recovered during a study of CD8+ T cells in alopecia areata. Treatment defined: oral pan-JAK inhibitor, 5-10 mg twice daily. Study results and caveats: Persistence of many expanded lesional clones was seen in scalp and blood during tofacitinib.

For this clone: The antigen is not known.

Germline-derived CDR1 and CDR2 are GTSNPN and SVGIG (reference sequence). Trimming took off 8 bases at V and 5 bases at J, with 18 bases between the two ends. CDR3 length: 13 amino acids. RNA, once extracted, was reverse transcribed into cDNA for use as the sequencing template. Sequencing was performed with immunoSEQ multiplex PCR; in TCRdb, only in-frame clones are kept and a portion is missing. The sample shows about 270,000 clones, around three fifths of them seen only once. The starting material was CD4+ T cells sorted from blood, obtained around week 54, from a patient treated with tofacitinib. V usage is TRBV30 and J usage is TRBJ2-5; perhaps TRBD2 as D (5 bases). The sequence derives from a human donor with alopecia areata. This CDR3 reads CASDAGARETQYF. The CDR3, as DNA: TGTGCCAGTGATGCGGGTGCCAGGGAGACCCAGTACTTC.